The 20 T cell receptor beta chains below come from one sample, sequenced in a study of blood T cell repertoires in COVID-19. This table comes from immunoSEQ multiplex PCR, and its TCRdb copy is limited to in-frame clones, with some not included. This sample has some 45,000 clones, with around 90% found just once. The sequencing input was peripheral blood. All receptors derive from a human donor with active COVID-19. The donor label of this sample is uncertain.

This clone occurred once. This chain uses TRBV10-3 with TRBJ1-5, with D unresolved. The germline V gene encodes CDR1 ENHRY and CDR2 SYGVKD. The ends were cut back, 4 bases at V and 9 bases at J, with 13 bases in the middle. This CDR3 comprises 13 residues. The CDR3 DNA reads TGTGCCATCAGTGGCAGGCCTGATTGGCCCCAGCATTTT. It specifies CAISGRPDWPQHF.

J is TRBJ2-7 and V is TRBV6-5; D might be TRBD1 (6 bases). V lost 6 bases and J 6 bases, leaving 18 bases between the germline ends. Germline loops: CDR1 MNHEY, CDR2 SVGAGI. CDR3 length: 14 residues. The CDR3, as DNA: TGTGCCAGCAGCGAGGGGGACCCGCGGTCCGAGCAGTACTTC. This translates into CASSEGDPRSEQYF.

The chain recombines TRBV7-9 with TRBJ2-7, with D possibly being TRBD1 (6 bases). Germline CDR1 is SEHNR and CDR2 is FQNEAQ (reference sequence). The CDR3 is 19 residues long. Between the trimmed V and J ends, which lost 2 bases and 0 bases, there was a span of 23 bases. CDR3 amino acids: CASSLPATYRVSSSYEQYF. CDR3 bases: TGTGCCAGCAGCTTACCCGCTACGTACAGGGTCTCGAGCTCCTACGAGCAGTACTTC.

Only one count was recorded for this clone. CDR3 amino acids: CASSIIGVQETQYF. The DNA of the CDR3 is TGTGCCAGTAGTATCATAGGGGTCCAAGAGACCCAGTACTTC. The V gene is TRBV19, the J gene TRBJ2-5; TRBD1 is a possible D gene (5 bases). Germline CDR1 and CDR2: LNHDA and SQIVND (reference sequence). The CDR3 totals 14 residues. V shed 3 bases and J shed 1 base, with 9 bases lying between them.

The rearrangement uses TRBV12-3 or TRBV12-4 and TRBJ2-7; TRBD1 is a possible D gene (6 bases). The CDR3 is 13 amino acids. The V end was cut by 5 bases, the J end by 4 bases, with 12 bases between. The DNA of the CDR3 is TGTGCCAGCAGTGCAGGGGAAGGGTACGAGCAGTACTTC. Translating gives CASSAGEGYEQYF.

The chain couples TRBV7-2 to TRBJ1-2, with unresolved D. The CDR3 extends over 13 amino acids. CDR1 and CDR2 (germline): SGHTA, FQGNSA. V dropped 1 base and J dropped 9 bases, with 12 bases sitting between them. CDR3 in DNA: TGTGCCAGCAGCTTAGGAGTCCGGGGTCGCTACACCTTC. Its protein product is CASSLGVRGRYTF. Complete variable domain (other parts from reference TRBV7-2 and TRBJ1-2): GAGVSQSPSNKVTEKGKDVELRCDPISGHTALYWYRQSLGQGLEFLIYFQGNSAPDKSGLPSDRFSAERTGGSVSTLTIQRTQQEDSAVYLCASSLGVRGRYTFGSGTRLTVV.

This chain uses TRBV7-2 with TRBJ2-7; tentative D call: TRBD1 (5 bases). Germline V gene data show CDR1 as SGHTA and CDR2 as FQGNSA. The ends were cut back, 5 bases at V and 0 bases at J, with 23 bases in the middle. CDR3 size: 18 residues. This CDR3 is CASSNQGLRRISSYEQYF. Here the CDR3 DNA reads TGTGCCAGCAGCAATCAGGGATTACGCCGAATAAGCTCCTACGAGCAGTACTTC.

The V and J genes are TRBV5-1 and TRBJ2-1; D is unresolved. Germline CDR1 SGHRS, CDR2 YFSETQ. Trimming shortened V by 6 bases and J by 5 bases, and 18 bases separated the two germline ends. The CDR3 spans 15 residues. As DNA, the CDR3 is TGCGCCAGCAATCGTTCACCCCAATCTAACAATGAGCAGTTCTTC. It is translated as CASNRSPQSNNEQFF.

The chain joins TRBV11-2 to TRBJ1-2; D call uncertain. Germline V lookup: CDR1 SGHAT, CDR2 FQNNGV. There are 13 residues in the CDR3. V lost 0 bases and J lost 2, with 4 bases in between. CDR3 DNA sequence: TGTGCCAGCAGCTTAGACCCGAACTATGGCTACACCTTC. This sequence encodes CASSLDPNYGYTF.

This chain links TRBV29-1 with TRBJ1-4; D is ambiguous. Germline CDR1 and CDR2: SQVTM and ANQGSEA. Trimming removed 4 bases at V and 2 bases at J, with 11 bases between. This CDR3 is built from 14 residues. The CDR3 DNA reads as TGCAGCGTTGGAAGTGGGCTTACTAATGAAAAACTGTTTTTT. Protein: CSVGSGLTNEKLFF. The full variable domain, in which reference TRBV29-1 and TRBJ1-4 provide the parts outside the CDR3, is SAVISQKPSRDICQRGTSLTIQCQVDSQVTMMFWYRQQPGQSLTLIATANQGSEATYESGFVIDKFPISRPNLTFSTLTVSNMSPEDSSIYLCSVGSGLTNEKLFFGSGTQLSVL.

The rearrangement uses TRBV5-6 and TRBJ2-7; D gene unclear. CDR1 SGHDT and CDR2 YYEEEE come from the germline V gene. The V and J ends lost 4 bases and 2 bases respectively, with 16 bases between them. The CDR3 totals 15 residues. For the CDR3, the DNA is TGTGCCAGCAGCAGCTTGCAGAGGAAGGCCTACGAGCAGTACTTC. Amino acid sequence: CASSSLQRKAYEQYF.

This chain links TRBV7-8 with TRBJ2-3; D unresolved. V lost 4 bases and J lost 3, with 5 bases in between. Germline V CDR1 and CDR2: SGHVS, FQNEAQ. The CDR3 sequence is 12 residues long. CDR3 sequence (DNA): TGTGCCAGCAGCTCCCGGACAGATACGCAGTATTTT. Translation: CASSSRTDTQYF. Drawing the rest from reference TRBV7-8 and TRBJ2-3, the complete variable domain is GAGVSQSPRYKVAKRGQDVALRCDPISGHVSLFWYQQALGQGPEFLTYFQNEAQLDKSGLPSDRFFAERPEGSVSTLKIQRTQQEDSAVYLCASSSRTDTQYFGPGTRLTVL.

The CDR3, as DNA: TGTGCCAGCAGTTTAGGATCGGGAGGAGTCCCCTACAATGAGCAGTTCTTC. Protein product: CASSLGSGGVPYNEQFF. The chain carries TRBV27 and TRBJ2-1; TRBD2 matches 7 bases. Germline V gives CDR1 MNHEY, CDR2 SMNVEV (reference sequence). This CDR3 region has 17 residues. V dropped 2 bases and J dropped 2; count of bases not matched to a gene: 9.

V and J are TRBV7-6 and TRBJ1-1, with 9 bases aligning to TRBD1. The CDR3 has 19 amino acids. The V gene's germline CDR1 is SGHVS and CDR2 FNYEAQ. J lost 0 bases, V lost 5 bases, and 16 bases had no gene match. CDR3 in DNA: TGTGCCAGCAGCGCCATCCATCCGGGACAGGGCTATTTGAACACTGAAGCTTTCTTT. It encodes CASSAIHPGQGYLNTEAFF.

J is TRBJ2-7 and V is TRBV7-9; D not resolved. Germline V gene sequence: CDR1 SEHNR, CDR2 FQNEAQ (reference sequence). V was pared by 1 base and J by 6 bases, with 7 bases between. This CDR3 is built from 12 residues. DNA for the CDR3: TGTGCCAGCAGCTTAGGGGCCAGCGAGCAGTACTTC. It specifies CASSLGASEQYF.

As DNA, the CDR3 is TGTGCCATCAGTGAGTCGATTAGCCTCGAGCAGTTCTTC. Its translation: CAISESISLEQFF. The rearrangement uses TRBV10-3 and TRBJ2-1; D remains ambiguous. The V gene's germline CDR1 is ENHRY and CDR2 SYGVKD. V lost 0 bases to trimming and J lost 10 bases, with 10 bases between them. The CDR3 runs 13 residues.

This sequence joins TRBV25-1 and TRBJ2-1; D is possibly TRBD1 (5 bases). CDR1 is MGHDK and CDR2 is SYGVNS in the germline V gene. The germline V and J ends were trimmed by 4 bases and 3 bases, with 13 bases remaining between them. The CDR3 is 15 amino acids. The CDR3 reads CASSGPPDSYNEQFF. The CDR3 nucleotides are TGTGCCAGCAGTGGCCCTCCCGACAGCTACAATGAGCAGTTCTTC. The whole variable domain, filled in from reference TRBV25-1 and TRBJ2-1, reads EADIYQTPRYLVIGTGKKITLECSQTMGHDKMYWYQQDPGMELHLIHYSYGVNSTEKGDLSSESTVSRIRTEHFPLTLESARPSHTSQYLCASSGPPDSYNEQFFGPGTRLTVL.

The CDR3 loop reads CASSSGQGRIAGELFF. Written as DNA, the CDR3 is TGTGCCAGCAGCTCGGGACAGGGAAGGATTGCCGGGGAGCTGTTTTTT. The chain carries TRBV7-2 and TRBJ2-2; 9 bases are shared with TRBD1. The CDR3 is made up of 16 amino acids. V was clipped by 4 bases and J by 6 bases; unmatched bases: 9. The V gene's germline CDR1 is SGHTA and CDR2 FQGNSA.

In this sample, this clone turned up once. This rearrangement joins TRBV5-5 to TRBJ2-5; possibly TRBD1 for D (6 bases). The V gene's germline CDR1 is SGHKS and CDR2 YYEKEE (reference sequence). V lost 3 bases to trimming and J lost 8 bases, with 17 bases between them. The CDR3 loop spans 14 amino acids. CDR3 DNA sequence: TGTGCCAGCAGCTCGGCAGGGGTTTTGGGAACCCAGTACTTC. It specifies CASSSAGVLGTQYF. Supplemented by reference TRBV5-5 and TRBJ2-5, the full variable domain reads DAGVTQSPTHLIKTRGQQVTLRCSPISGHKSVSWYQQVLGQGPQFIFQYYEKEERGRGNFPDRFSARQFPNYSSELNVNALLLGDSALYLCASSSAGVLGTQYFGPGTRLLVL.

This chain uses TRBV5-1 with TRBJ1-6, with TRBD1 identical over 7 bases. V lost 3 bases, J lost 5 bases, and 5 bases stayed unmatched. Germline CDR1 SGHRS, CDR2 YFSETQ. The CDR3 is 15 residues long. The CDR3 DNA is TGCGCCAGCAGCTGGGACAGCATTAATAATTCACCCCTCCACTTT. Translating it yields CASSWDSINNSPLHF. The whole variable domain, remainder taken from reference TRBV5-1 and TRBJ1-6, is KAGVTQTPRYLIKTRGQQVTLSCSPISGHRSVSWYQQTPGQGLQFLFEYFSETQRNKGNFPGRFSGRQFSNSRSEMNVSTLELGDSALYLCASSWDSINNSPLHFGNGTRLTVT.